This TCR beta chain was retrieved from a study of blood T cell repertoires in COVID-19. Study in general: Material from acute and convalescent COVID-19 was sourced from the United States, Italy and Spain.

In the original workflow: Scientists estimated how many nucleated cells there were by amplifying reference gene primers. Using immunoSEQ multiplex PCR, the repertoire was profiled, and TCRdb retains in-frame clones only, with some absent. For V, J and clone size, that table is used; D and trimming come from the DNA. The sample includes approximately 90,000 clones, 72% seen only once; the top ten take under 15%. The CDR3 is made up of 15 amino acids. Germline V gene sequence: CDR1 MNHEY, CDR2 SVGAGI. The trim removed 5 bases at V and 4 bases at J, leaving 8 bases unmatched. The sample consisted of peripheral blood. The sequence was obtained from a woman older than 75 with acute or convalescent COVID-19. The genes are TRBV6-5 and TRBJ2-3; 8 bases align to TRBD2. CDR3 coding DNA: TGTGCCAGCAGTAAGACATGGGGACTAGCAGATACGCAGTATTTT. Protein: CASSKTWGLADTQYF.